The entry that follows covers one T cell receptor beta chain sequence. This clone's antigen is unknown. It has no much larger one-base neighbor in the sample; base qualities were not kept. The sample comes from a study of blood T cell repertoires in COVID-19 (dated by TCRdb to the early 2020s). Turning to the overall study: Collaborator samples came from the United States, Italy and Spain and covered acute and convalescent phases of COVID-19. The prospective study material was composed of cDNA or gDNA derived from T cells, B-cell-depleted T cells, or PBMCs. Where HLA class I and class II types were available, the types were taken from metadata supplied by the sample provider, not from assay-based typing. The repertoires were released in a freely available public database intended as a resource for research on the immune response to SARS-CoV-2. Samples were obtained from the ongoing ImmuneRACE study (first 160 participants) and from 1,254 subjects provided by 6 global collaborators. Nearly every sample came with metadata listing a de-identified subject ID, COVID-19 status, age in years and sex. Subjects who had been exposed to COVID-19, were actively infected with it, or had recovered from it provided the deeply sampled blood TCRbeta repertoires that made up the dataset.

TCRbeta CDR3 regions were amplified from genomic DNA using the immunoSEQ Assay, a bias-controlled multiplex PCR. On the authors' methods: Nucleated cell counts per sample were estimated from amplification of reference gene primers within the assay. Sequence reads were collapsed and filtered to measure the absolute abundance of every unique TCRbeta CDR3 rearrangement. For each sample, productive Simpson clonality was calculated as the square root of Simpson's diversity index across productive rearrangements. The table was pulled from immuneACCESS by TCRdb, which kept in-frame rearrangements only. Such tables lose some clones; where checked, under half of the loss comes from unresolved V genes, and the rest has no known cause. V and J calls and clone size are as listed in that table; D and trimming were resolved from the DNA. Here the sample has 200,000 to 300,000 clones; 70% to 90% occur a single time. Less than 4% of the sample comes from the top ten.

Another Seattle source contributed samples from volunteer blood donors who had recovered from COVID-19. Each collaborating institution followed its own protocols to collect whole blood in K2EDTA tubes. Collaborator samples were shipped for TCRbeta analysis as frozen whole blood, isolated PBMCs, or DNA extracted from either sample type. Summary of the overall study and its limitations: The amount of clinical and demographic metadata varied by source and participant and was provided uncurated.

Based on the germline V gene, the CDR1 and CDR2 sequences are SGHAT and FQNNGV. Deletion took 4 bases off V and 1 base off J, with a span of 10 bases between the germline ends. Taken from cysteine to phenylalanine, the CDR3 has 14 residues. The read is trimmed to its CDR3 DNA, 42 bases read in frame from base 1. What was sequenced was peripheral blood. The receptor was derived from a woman aged 25 to 39 who had recovered from COVID-19. The chain uses TRBV11-2 and TRBJ1-1; no D gene can be assigned with confidence. The bases are TGTGCCAGCAGCTCTTTACGGTGGAACACTGAAGCTTTCTTT. Translated, it gives CASSSLRWNTEAFF. The variable domain in full, with residues beyond the CDR3 obtained from the reference TRBV11-2 and TRBJ1-1 genes, is EAGVAQSPRYKIIEKRQSVAFWCNPISGHATLYWYQQILGQGPKLLIQFQNNGVVDDSQLPKDRFSAERLKGVDSTLKIQPAKLEDSAVYLCASSSLRWNTEAFFGQGTRLTVV.